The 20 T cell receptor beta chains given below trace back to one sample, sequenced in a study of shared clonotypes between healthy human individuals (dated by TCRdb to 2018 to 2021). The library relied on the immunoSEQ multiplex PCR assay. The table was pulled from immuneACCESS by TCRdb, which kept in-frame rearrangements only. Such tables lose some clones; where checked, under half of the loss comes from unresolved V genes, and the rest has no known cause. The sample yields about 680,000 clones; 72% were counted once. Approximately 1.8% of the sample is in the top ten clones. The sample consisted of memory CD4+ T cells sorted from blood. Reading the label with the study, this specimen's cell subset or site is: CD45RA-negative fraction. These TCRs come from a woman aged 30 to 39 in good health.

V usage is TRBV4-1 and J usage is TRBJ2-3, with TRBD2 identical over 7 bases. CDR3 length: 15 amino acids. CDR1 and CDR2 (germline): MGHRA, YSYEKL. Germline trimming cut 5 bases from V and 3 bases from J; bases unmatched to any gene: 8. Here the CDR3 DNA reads TGCGCCAGCAGCTTGGAGGGCGGGAGTACAGATACGCAGTATTTT. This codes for CASSLEGGSTDTQYF.

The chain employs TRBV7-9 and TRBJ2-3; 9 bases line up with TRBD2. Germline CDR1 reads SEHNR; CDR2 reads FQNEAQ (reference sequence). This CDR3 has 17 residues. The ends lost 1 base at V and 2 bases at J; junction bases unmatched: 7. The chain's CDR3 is CASSLVRAGGFTDTQYF. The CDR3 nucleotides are TGTGCCAGCAGCTTAGTCAGAGCGGGAGGCTTCACAGATACGCAGTATTTT.

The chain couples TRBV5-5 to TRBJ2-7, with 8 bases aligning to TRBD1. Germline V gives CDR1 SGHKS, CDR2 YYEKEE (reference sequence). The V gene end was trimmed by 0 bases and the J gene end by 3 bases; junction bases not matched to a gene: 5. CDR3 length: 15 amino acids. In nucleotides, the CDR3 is TGTGCCAGCAGCTTGGCGGGACAGGACATCTACGAGCAGTACTTC. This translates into CASSLAGQDIYEQYF.

The CDR3 sequence: CASSLAPISAGNTIYF. The CDR3 DNA reads TGTGCCAGCAGCTTAGCCCCGATCAGCGCTGGAAACACCATATATTTT. V and J are TRBV7-2 and TRBJ1-3; D remains ambiguous. CDR3 length: 16 residues. V was trimmed by 0 bases and J by 2 bases, leaving 11 bases between them. Germline values: CDR1 SGHTA, CDR2 FQGNSA.

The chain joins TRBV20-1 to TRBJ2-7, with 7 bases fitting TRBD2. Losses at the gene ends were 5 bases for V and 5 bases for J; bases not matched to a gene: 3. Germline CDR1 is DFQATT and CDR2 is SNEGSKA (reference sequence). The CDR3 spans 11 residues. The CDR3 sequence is CSAQAGDEQYF. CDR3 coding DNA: TGCAGTGCTCAGGCGGGGGACGAGCAGTACTTC.

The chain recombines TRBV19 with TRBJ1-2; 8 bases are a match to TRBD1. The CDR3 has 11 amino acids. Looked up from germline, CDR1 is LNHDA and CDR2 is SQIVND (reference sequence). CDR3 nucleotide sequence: TGTGCGAGCAAGACAGGGGATGGCTACACCTTC. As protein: CASKTGDGYTF.

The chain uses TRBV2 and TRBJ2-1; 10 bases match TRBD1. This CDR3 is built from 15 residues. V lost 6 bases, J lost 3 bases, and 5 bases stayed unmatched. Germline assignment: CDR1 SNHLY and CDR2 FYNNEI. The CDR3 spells CASSDRDRGYNEQFF. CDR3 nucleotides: TGTGCCAGCAGCGACCGGGACAGGGGCTACAATGAGCAGTTCTTC.

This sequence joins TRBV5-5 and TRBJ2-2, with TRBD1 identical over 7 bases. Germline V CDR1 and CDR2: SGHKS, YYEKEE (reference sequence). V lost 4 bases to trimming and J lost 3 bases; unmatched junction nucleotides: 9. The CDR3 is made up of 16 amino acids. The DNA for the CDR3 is TGTGCCAGCAGCCGACACAGGGGAACGGACACCGGGGAGCTGTTTTTT. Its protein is CASSRHRGTDTGELFF.

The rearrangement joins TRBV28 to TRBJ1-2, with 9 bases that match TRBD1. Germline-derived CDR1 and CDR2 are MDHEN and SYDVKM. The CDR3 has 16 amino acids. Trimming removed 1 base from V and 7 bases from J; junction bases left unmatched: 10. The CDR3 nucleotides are TGTGCCAGCAGTTTATTGGGGACAGGGAGTCAGGTTGGCTACACCTTC. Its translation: CASSLLGTGSQVGYTF.

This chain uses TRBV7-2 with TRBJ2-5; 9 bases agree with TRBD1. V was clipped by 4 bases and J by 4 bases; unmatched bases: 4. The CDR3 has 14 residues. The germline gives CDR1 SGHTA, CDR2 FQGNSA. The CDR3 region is CASSSQGAVETQYF. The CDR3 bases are TGTGCCAGCAGCTCACAGGGGGCAGTAGAGACCCAGTACTTC. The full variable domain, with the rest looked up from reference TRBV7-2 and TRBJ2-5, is GAGVSQSPSNKVTEKGKDVELRCDPISGHTALYWYRQSLGQGLEFLIYFQGNSAPDKSGLPSDRFSAERTGGSVSTLTIQRTQQEDSAVYLCASSSQGAVETQYFGPGTRLLVL.

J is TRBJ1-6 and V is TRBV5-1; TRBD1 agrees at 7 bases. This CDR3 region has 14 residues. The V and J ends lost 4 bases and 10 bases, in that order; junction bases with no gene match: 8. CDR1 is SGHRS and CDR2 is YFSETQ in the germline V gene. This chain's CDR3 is CASSTYRGSSPLHF. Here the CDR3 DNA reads TGCGCCAGCAGCACGTACAGGGGTTCGTCACCCCTCCACTTT.

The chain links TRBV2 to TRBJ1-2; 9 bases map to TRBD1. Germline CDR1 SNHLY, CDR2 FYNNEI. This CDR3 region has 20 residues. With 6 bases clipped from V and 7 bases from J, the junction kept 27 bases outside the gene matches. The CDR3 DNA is TGTGCCAGCAGCGCGCAGCCTACGGCCAGTCAAGGACAGGGGATAGCTGGCTACACCTTC. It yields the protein CASSAQPTASQGQGIAGYTF.

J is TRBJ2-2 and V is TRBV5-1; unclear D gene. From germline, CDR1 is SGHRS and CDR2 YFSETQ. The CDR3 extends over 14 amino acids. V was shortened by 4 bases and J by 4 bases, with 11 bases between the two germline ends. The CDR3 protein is CASSPRRLTGELFF. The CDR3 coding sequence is TGCGCCAGCAGCCCCAGGCGCCTCACCGGGGAGCTGTTTTTT.

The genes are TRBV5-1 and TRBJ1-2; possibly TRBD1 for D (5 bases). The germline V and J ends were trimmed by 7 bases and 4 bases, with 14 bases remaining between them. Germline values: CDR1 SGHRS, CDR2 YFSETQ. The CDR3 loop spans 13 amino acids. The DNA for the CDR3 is TGCGCCAGCCGCAGGGAGGGGTCCTATGGCTACACCTTC. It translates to CASRREGSYGYTF.

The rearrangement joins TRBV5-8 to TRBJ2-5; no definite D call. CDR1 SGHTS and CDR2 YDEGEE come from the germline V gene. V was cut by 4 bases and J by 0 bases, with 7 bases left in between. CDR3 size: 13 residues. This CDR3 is CASSPRNQETQYF. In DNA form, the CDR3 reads TGTGCCAGCAGCCCGAGGAACCAAGAGACCCAGTACTTC.

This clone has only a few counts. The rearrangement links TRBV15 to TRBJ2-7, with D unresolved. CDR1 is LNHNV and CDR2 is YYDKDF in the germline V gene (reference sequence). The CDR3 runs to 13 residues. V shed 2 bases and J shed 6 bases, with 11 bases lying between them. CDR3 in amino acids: CATSRRPTGEQYF. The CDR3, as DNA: TGTGCCACCAGCAGACGGCCGACCGGCGAGCAGTACTTC.

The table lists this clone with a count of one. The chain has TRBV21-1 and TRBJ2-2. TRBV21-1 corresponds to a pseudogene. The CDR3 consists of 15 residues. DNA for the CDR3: TGTGCCAGCAGCAACCGGGACCACAACACCGGGGAGCTGTTTTTT. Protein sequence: CASSNRDHNTGELFF.

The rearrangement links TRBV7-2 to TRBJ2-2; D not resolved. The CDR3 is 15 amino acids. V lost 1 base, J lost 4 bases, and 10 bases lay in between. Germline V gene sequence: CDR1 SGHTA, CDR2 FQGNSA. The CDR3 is CASSLVSGFTGELFF. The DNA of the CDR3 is TGTGCCAGCAGCTTAGTATCCGGATTCACCGGGGAGCTGTTTTTT.

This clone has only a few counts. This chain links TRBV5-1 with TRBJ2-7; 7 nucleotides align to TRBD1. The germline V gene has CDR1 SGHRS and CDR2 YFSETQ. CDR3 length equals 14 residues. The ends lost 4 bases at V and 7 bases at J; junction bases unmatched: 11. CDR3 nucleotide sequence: TGCGCCAGCAGCCCCGGGACAGATTTTTTGGAGCAGTACTTC. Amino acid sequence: CASSPGTDFLEQYF.

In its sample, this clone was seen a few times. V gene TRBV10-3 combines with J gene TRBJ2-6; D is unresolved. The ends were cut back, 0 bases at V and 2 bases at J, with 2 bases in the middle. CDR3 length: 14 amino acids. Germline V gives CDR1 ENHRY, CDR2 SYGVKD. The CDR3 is CAISESPGANVLTF. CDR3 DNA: TGTGCCATCAGTGAGTCCCCTGGGGCCAACGTCCTGACTTTC.